The 21 T cell receptor beta chains in this list originate from one sample, sequenced in a study of post-analysis software for immune sequencing data. Study-wide points: Comparison of patients with controls showed a handful of TRBV segments more frequent in patients, TRBV5-6, TRBV5-1 and TRBV20-1 among them.

Unique molecular identifiers were present in the TCR beta cDNA libraries. MiXCR, applied by TCRdb to the PCR reads, yields one record per CDR3 protein. The repertoire consists of roughly 730,000 distinct CDR3 sequences, with 25% to 30% occurring once and the leading ten covering around 0.56%. These receptors are not linked to any known antigen. Sequenced: blood. These receptors were collected from a girl aged 5 to 17 with multiple sclerosis.

The chain has TRBV25-1 and TRBJ2-3; 9 nucleotides line up with TRBD2. With 0 bases clipped from V and 0 bases from J, the junction kept 4 bases outside the gene matches. From germline, CDR1 is MGHDK and CDR2 SYGVNS. The CDR3 runs 17 residues. The CDR3 nucleotides read TGTGCCAGCAGTGAATATGGCGGGGGGGCTAGCACAGATACGCAGTATTTT. Protein: CASSEYGGGASTDTQYF. The complete variable domain, with remaining parts taken from reference TRBV25-1 and TRBJ2-3, reads EADIYQTPRYLVIGTGKKITLECSQTMGHDKMYWYQQDPGMELHLIHYSYGVNSTEKGDLSSESTVSRIRTEHFPLTLESARPSHTSQYLCASSEYGGGASTDTQYFGPGTRLTVL.

The chain joins TRBV15 to TRBJ2-5; D is perhaps TRBD1 or TRBD2 (5 bases each). From germline, CDR1 is LNHNV and CDR2 YYDKDF (reference sequence). Trimming removed 0 bases at V and 4 bases at J, with 18 bases between. The CDR3 has 17 amino acids. In DNA, the CDR3 is TGTGCCACCAGCAGAGATTACCCGGGGACGGTGGGAGAGACCCAGTACTTC. This sequence encodes CATSRDYPGTVGETQYF.

This chain uses TRBV5-1 with TRBJ2-3; D may be TRBD1 (5 bases). In germline, CDR1 is SGHRS, CDR2 YFSETQ. V gave up 4 bases and J gave up 5 bases, with 11 bases separating them. The CDR3 covers 13 residues. The CDR3 is CASSDRRGDTQYF. CDR3 coding DNA: TGCGCCAGCAGCGACAGAAGGGGAGATACGCAGTATTTT.

This clonotype was found a few times. The chain has TRBV20-1 and TRBJ2-7; D unclear. This CDR3 comprises 12 residues. V was cut by 5 bases and J by 6 bases, with 14 bases left in between. Germline V gives CDR1 DFQATT, CDR2 SNEGSKA (reference sequence). The CDR3 sequence: CSAGIKVLEQYF. DNA for the CDR3: TGCAGTGCTGGGATCAAGGTCCTCGAGCAGTACTTC.

The sample holds many counts of this clonotype. The chain is built from TRBV7-2 and TRBJ2-1; D unresolved. Germline loops: CDR1 SGHTA, CDR2 FQGNSA. This CDR3 contains 14 residues. V was clipped by 3 bases and J by 9 bases, with 15 bases between them. The CDR3 region has the DNA TGTGCCAGCAGCTTGTCTAGGACCCATGGTGAGCAGTTCTTC. Protein product: CASSLSRTHGEQFF.

A few counts support this clonotype. For the CDR3, the DNA is TGCGCCAGCAGCCAAGTATTGGGGGACAATCAGCCCCAGCATTTT. Its protein product is CASSQVLGDNQPQHF. This sequence joins TRBV4-1 and TRBJ1-5, with D perhaps TRBD1 (5 bases). The V end lost 1 base, the J end lost 3 bases, and 10 bases lay between the germline ends. The CDR3 spans 15 residues. Per germline, CDR1 MGHRA and CDR2 YSYEKL.

CDR3 DNA sequence: TGTGCCAGCAGCTCGAGCGGGAGGACCTCCTACGAGCAGTACTTC. As protein: CASSSSGRTSYEQYF. The chain uses TRBV7-9 and TRBJ2-7; 9 bases map to TRBD2. After removal of 4 bases from V and 0 bases from J, the junction contained 4 bases not matched to a gene. The CDR3 totals 15 residues. Germline V gene sequence: CDR1 SEHNR, CDR2 FQNEAQ (reference sequence). The variable domain in full, with the rest retrieved from reference TRBV7-9 and TRBJ2-7, is DTGVSQNPRHKITKRGQNVTFRCDPISEHNRLYWYRQTLGQGPEFLTYFQNEAQLEKSRLLSDRFSAERPKGSFSTLEIQRTEQGDSAMYLCASSSSGRTSYEQYFGPGTRLTVT.

The V and J genes are TRBV5-1 and TRBJ1-2; the D gene is possibly TRBD1 (5 bases). The CDR3 sequence is 14 residues long. Germline CDR1 and CDR2: SGHRS and YFSETQ. V was cut by 4 bases and J by 6 bases, with 16 bases left in between. The CDR3 nucleotides are TGCGCCAGCAGCCCCCAGGGTGGAAGTGATGGCTACACCTTC. Protein: CASSPQGGSDGYTF.

This clonotype was counted a few times. The chain links TRBV4-3 to TRBJ2-7; no clear D gene. Trimming shortened V by 0 bases and J by 9 bases, and 12 bases separated the two germline ends. Germline CDR1 is LGHNA and CDR2 is YSLEER. This CDR3 contains 13 residues. The DNA for the CDR3 is TGCGCCAGCAGCCAAGATTGGGCGTCGGGGCAGTACTTC. Amino acid sequence: CASSQDWASGQYF.

The chain employs TRBV6-1 and TRBJ1-6; the match to TRBD1 covers 9 bases. Germline CDR1 and CDR2: MNHNS and SASEGT. This CDR3 contains 14 residues. V shed 7 bases, J shed 7 bases, and the junction held 5 bases outside the gene matches. The CDR3 sequence: CASKTGTGNSPLHF. The CDR3 nucleotides read TGTGCCAGCAAGACCGGGACAGGGAATTCACCCCTCCACTTT.

This clonotype has more than one count but fewer than ten. J is TRBJ2-7 and V is TRBV6-2 or TRBV6-3; the D gene is possibly TRBD2 (6 bases). The V and J ends lost 6 bases and 0 bases respectively, with 12 bases between them. Germline CDR1 MNHEY, CDR2 SVGEGT. This CDR3 has 14 residues. CDR3 in amino acids: CASRWTNPSYEQYF. DNA of the CDR3: TGTGCCAGCAGGTGGACTAATCCCTCCTACGAGCAGTACTTC.

This clonotype was observed a handful of times. This chain joins TRBV20-1 and TRBJ1-5; possibly TRBD1 for D (5 bases). Germline V gene sequence: CDR1 DFQATT, CDR2 SNEGSKA (reference sequence). The V gene lost 3 bases and the J gene lost 1 base, with 10 bases spanning the gap. The CDR3 spans 14 residues. CDR3 DNA sequence: TGCAGTGCTAGTGGGGGGATGAGCAATCAGCCCCAGCATTTT. This gives the protein CSASGGMSNQPQHF.

This chain uses TRBV4-3 with TRBJ2-2; D call uncertain. The germline gives CDR1 LGHNA, CDR2 YSLEER. The CDR3 is 14 residues long. The V gene lost 5 bases and the J gene lost 1 base, with 8 bases spanning the gap. CDR3 loop: CASSSRLNTGELFF. The DNA of the CDR3 is TGCGCCAGCAGCTCAAGGTTGAACACCGGGGAGCTGTTTTTT.

The J gene is TRBJ2-5, the V gene TRBV7-2; the D gene is possibly TRBD2 (7 bases). The CDR3 is made up of 15 amino acids. Trimming stripped 1 base from V and 4 bases from J, with 13 bases between. The V gene's germline CDR1 is SGHTA and CDR2 FQGNSA. CDR3 in amino acids: CASSLVWGGRETQYF. CDR3 coding DNA: TGTGCCAGCAGCTTAGTGTGGGGGGGCCGAGAGACCCAGTACTTC.

The chain has TRBV28 and TRBJ1-2, with unresolved D. CDR1 and CDR2 (germline): MDHEN, SYDVKM. With 7 bases removed from V and 5 bases from J, the gap between germline ends came to 17 bases. The CDR3 length is 14 residues. The CDR3 DNA is TGTGCCAGCACCCTGGCCGGTAAATATTATGGCTACACCTTC. It encodes CASTLAGKYYGYTF.

The chain employs TRBV9 and TRBJ1-2; D unresolved. V was trimmed by 5 bases and J by 4 bases, leaving 9 bases between them. CDR3 size: 12 residues. Per germline, CDR1 SGDLS and CDR2 YYNGEE. CDR3 loop: CASRGRAYGYTF. For the CDR3, the DNA is TGTGCCAGCAGAGGACGGGCCTATGGCTACACCTTC.

V and J are TRBV7-9 and TRBJ2-6; 12 bases map to TRBD1. This CDR3 has 18 amino acids. The ends lost 5 bases at V and 3 bases at J; junction bases unmatched: 8. The germline gives CDR1 SEHNR, CDR2 FQNEAQ (reference sequence). CDR3: CASSPPGTGGYGANVLTF. The CDR3 DNA sequence: TGTGCCAGCAGCCCACCCGGGACAGGGGGCTATGGGGCCAACGTCCTGACTTTC.

The sample holds a few counts of this clonotype. This sequence joins TRBV29-1 and TRBJ2-3; 7 bases fit TRBD1. Germline CDR1 SQVTM, CDR2 ANQGSEA. Trimming removed 6 bases from V and 0 bases from J; junction bases left unmatched: 6. This CDR3 is 14 amino acids long. DNA of the CDR3: TGCAGCGTATCAGGGGGATCGAGCACAGATACGCAGTATTTT. As protein: CSVSGGSSTDTQYF.

In this sample, this clonotype turned up a few times. The gene calls are TRBV6-2 or TRBV6-3 and TRBJ1-2; TRBD1 might be the D (5 bases). This CDR3 comprises 14 residues. Germline CDR1 and CDR2: MNHEY and SVGEGT. V dropped 2 bases and J dropped 4 bases, with 11 bases sitting between them. DNA of the CDR3: TGTGCCAGCAGTTACGTCCCGGACACCTATGGCTACACCTTC. Translation gives CASSYVPDTYGYTF.

The chain recombines TRBV5-1 with TRBJ1-1; 7 bases line up with TRBD1. The V and J ends lost 4 bases and 4 bases, in that order; junction bases with no gene match: 10. CDR1 is SGHRS, CDR2 YFSETQ, per germline. The CDR3 has 15 amino acids. The CDR3 sequence: CASSLPRQGLTEAFF. DNA of the CDR3: TGCGCCAGCAGCCTCCCACGACAGGGACTCACTGAAGCTTTCTTT.

This clonotype came up a few times. This chain connects TRBV28 to TRBJ2-4; D gene unclear. There are 15 residues in the CDR3. Germline-derived CDR1 and CDR2 are MDHEN and SYDVKM. Trimming took 10 bases from V and 0 from J, leaving 16 bases between them. The chain's CDR3 is CATGTPLLAKNIQYF. The CDR3 nucleotides are TGTGCCACAGGAACACCTTTACTAGCCAAAAACATTCAGTACTTC.